Below, one T cell receptor beta chain is given with its context. Antigen unknown. The sample is drawn from a study of cytomegalovirus exposure and HLA in healthy donors. Regarding the study as a whole: A later analysis linked 16,951 TCR beta sequences to HLA alleles at 0.05 false discovery rate. Reports described diagnosis of cytomegalovirus status by the classifier as highly specific and sensitive. Among immune exposure information, only CMV serostatus was available. In a later analysis, a genetic analysis reported fewer productive-TCR N-insertions in an Asian-associated ancestry cluster than the cohort average.

The PCR contained 60 Vbeta and 13 Jbeta primers. Libraries were prepared by immunoSEQ multiplex PCR; TCRdb keeps only in-frame clonotypes and omits some of them. This sample yields around 120,000 clones, of which around 80% are seen a single time; approximately 0.22% belongs to the top ten. V was clipped by 7 bases and J by 8 bases, with 9 bases between them. The CDR3 is 12 amino acids. The V gene's germline CDR1 is SNHLY and CDR2 FYNNEI. The specimen was PBMCs. The V call is TRBV2, the J call TRBJ1-6; D is uncertain. This TCR was sampled from a man aged 45 to 65 in good health and CMV-seronegative. This CDR3 is CASKDEDSPLHF. For the CDR3, the DNA is TGTGCCAGCAAGGATGAGGATTCACCCCTCCACTTT.